This T cell receptor (beta chain) was recovered during a study of cytomegalovirus exposure and HLA in healthy donors. Study overall: The same platform was used for the approximately 120 validation repertoires as for the approximately 610 first-cohort repertoires, as reported in a later analysis.

Comment on this clone: What it recognizes is unknown.

Study-level results: In the roughly 120 validation repertoires, around 95% of cluster scores exceeded 0, per a later analysis. TCR beta chains numbering more than 150 were designated cytomegalovirus-associated.

Some clones are missing from TCRdb's copy, which holds only in-frame ones; the method was immunoSEQ multiplex PCR. The sample includes around 120,000 clones, more than 85% of them seen just once. Germline loops: CDR1 LNHNV, CDR2 YYDKDF (reference sequence). There are 14 residues in the CDR3. V lost 0 bases and J 6 bases, leaving 9 bases between the germline ends. This receptor was identified in a man younger than 35 in good health and CMV-seropositive. Sequenced: PBMCs. The gene calls are TRBV15 and TRBJ2-1, with D possibly matching TRBD2 (5 bases). The CDR3 is CATSRDPSGNEQFF. The CDR3 DNA is TGTGCCACCAGCAGAGATCCCAGCGGCAATGAGCAGTTCTTC.